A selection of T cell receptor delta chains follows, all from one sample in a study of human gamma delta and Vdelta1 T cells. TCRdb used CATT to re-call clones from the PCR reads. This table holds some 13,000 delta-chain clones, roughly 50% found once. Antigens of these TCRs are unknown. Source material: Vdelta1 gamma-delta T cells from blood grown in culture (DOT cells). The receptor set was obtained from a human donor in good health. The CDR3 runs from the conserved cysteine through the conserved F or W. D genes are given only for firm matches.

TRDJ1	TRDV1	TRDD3	TGTGCTCTTGGGGAACTCACTGTACTGGGGGATGGCGATAAACTCATCTTT	CALGELTVLGDGDKLIF